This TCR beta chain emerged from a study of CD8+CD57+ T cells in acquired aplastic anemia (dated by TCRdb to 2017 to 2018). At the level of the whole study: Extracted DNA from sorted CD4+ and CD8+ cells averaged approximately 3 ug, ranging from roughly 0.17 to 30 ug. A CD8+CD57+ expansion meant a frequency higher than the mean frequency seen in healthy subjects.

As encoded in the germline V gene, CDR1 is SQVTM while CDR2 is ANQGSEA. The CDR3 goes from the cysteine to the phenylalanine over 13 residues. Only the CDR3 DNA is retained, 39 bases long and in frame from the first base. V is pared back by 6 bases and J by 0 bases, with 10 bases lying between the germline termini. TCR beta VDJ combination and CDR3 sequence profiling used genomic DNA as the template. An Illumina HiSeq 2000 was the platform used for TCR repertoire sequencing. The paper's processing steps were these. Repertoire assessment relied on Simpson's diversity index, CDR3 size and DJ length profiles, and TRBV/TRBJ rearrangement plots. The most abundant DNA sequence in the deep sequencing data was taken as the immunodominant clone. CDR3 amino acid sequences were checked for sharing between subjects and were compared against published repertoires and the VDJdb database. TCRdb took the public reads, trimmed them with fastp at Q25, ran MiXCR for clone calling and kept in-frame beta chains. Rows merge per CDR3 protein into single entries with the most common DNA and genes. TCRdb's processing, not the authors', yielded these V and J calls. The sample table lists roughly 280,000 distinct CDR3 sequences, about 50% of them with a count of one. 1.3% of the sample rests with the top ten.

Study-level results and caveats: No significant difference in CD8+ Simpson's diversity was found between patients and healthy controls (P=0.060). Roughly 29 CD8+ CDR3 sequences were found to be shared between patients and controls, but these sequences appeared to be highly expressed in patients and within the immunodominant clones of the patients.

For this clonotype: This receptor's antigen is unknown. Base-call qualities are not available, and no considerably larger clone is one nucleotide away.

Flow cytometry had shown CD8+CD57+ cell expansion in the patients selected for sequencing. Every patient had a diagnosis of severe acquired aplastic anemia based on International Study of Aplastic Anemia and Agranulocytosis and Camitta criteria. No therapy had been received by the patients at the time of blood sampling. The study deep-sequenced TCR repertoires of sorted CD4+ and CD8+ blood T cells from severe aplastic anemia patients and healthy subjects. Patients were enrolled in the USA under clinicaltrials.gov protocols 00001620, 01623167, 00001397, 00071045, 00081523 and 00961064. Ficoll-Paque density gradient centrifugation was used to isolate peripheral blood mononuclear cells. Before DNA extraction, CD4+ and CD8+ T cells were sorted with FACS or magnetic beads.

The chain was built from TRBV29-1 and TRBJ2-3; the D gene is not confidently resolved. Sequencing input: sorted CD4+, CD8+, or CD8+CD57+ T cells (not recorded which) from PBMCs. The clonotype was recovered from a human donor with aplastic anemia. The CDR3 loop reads CSVDSLSTDTQYF. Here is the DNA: TGCAGCGTAGACTCGCTTAGCACAGATACGCAGTATTTT.